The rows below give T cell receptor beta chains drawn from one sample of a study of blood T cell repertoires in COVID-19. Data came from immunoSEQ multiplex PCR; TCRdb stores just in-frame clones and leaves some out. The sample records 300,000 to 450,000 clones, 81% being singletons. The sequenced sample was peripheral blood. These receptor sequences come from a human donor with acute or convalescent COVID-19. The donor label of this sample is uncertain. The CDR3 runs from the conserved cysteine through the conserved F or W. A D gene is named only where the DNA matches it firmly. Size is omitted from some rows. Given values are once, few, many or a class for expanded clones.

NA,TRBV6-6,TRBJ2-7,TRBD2,TGTGCCAGCAGCAAAGCGGGAGGCTCCTACGAGCAGTACTTC,CASSKAGGSYEQYF
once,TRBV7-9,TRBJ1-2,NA,TGTGCCAGCAGCTTGCGGCCCTGGGACTATGGCTACACCTTC,CASSLRPWDYGYTF
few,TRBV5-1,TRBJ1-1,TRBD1,TGCGCCAGCAGCTCCACCGGGACAGGGGTACTTGAAGCTTTCTTT,CASSSTGTGVLEAFF
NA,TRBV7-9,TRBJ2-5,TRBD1,TGTGCCAGCAGCACCGGGACAGGGGGCCTTGAGACCCAGTACTTC,CASSTGTGGLETQYF
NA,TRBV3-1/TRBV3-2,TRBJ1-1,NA,TGTGCCAGCAGCCAACCTTACACTGAAGCTTTCTTT,CASSQPYTEAFF
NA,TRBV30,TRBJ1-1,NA,TGTGCCTGGAGTACGCCACACAACACCATGAACACTGAAGCTTTCTTT,CAWSTPHNTMNTEAFF
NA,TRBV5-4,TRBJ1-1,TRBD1,TGTGCCAGCAGCCCTGGACAGGCCTCCCTTGAAGCTTTCTTT,CASSPGQASLEAFF
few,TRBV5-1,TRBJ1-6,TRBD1,TGCGCCAGCAGCTTGGAACAGGGGGGGAGTTCACCCCTCCACTTT,CASSLEQGGSSPLHF
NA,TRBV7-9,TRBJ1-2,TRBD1,TGTGCCAGCAGCTGGGGGACAGTAGATGGCTACACCTTC,CASSWGTVDGYTF
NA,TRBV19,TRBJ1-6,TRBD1,TGTGCCAGTAGTATGGGTGCACAGGGGAATAATTCACCCCTCCACTTT,CASSMGAQGNNSPLHF
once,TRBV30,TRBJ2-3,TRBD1,TGTGCCTGGAGAACAGGGGGCCACACAGATACGCAGTATTTT,CAWRTGGHTDTQYF
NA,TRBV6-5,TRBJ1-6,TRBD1,TGTGCCAGCAGGAGACAGGGTGCTCTTTCACTGCCCCTCCACTTT,CASRRQGALSLPLHF
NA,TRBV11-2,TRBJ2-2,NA,TGTGCCAGCAGCTTAGATGGAGGTAACACCGGGGAGCTGTTTTTT,CASSLDGGNTGELFF
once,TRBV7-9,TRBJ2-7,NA,TGTGCCAGCAGCTTGGAAGGGGACTCCTACGAGCAGTACTTC,CASSLEGDSYEQYF
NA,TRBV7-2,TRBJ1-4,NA,TGTGCCAGCATACGGCGGGCCGGAGCTAATGAAAAACTGTTTTTT,CASIRRAGANEKLFF
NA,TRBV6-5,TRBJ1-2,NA,TGTGCCAGCAGGACGATCAGACAGGACGGCTACACCTTC,CASRTIRQDGYTF
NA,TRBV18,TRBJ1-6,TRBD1,TGTGCCAGCTCCCCACGCAGGACAGGGGGTTCTTCACCCCTCCACTTT,CASSPRRTGGSSPLHF
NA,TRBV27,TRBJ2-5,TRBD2,TGTGCCAGCAGTACCGCAGCGGGGGGAATCCAAGAGACCCAGTACTTC,CASSTAAGGIQETQYF
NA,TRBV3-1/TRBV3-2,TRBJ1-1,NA,TGTGCCAGCAGCCAACCACTTACAGGTAGTGGGAACACTGAAGCTTTCTTT,CASSQPLTGSGNTEAFF
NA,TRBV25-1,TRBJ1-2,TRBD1,TGTGCCAGCAGTGACTTCCGACAGGGGGCTAAAGGCTACACCTTC,CASSDFRQGAKGYTF
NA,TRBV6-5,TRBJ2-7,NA,TGTGCCAGCAGTCCCCTAGGGGCGGTCGAGCAGTACTTC,CASSPLGAVEQYF
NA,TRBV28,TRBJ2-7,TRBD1,TGTGCCAGCAGTTTAATTGGGACAGGGGGGTTCGACGAGCAGTACTTC,CASSLIGTGGFDEQYF